This TCR beta chain was recorded in a study of graft-versus-host responses after intestinal transplantation. Study-wide background: Every transplant recipient was induced with anti-thymocyte globulin, then maintained on tacrolimus and steroids for 2 to 4 years.

Study-wide findings and caveats: The authors found GvH clones in recipient marrow, some appearing first in ileum or blood. Peak levels of circulating GvH clones tracked with early post-transplant HvG declines.

Libraries were prepared by immunoSEQ multiplex PCR; TCRdb keeps only in-frame clonotypes and omits some of them. The table shows about 120,000 clones, with approximately 95% occurring only once. Concerning this clone itself: Its antigen remains unidentified.

With 0 bases clipped from V and 2 bases from J, the junction kept 7 bases outside the gene matches. There are 17 residues in the CDR3. Germline V lookup: CDR1 SGDLS, CDR2 YYNGEE. This TCR came from a human donor who received an intestinal transplant. The chain combines TRBV9 with TRBJ2-2, with 7 bases aligning to TRBD1. Sequenced material: unstimulated CD8+ T cells sorted from spleen or lymph node cells, taken before intestinal transplant. CDR3 DNA sequence: TGTGCCAGCAGCGTAGTCAGGGGGAGTGATAACACCGGGGAGCTGTTTTTT. It codes for CASSVVRGSDNTGELFF.